This T cell receptor beta chain was profiled in a study of cytomegalovirus exposure and HLA in healthy donors. The PCR employed 60 Vbeta primers together with 13 Jbeta primers. TCRdb's table, derived via immunoSEQ multiplex PCR, lists solely in-frame clones and lacks some. This sample's table has approximately 120,000 clones. The sequencing sample was made of PBMCs. The TCR comes from a man aged 35 to 55 in good health and CMV-seronegative.

Here the CDR3 reads CSVVGTGNTGELFF. CDR3 sequence (DNA): TGCAGCGTTGTAGGGACAGGGAACACCGGGGAGCTGTTTTTT. This rearrangement joins TRBV29-1 to TRBJ2-2; 8 positions agree with TRBD1. The CDR3 totals 14 residues. Germline CDR1 is SQVTM and CDR2 is ANQGSEA. Trimming removed 4 bases from V and 1 base from J; junction bases left unmatched: 2.